Listed below are T cell receptor beta chains from one sample, sequenced in a study of T cell responses to AZD1222 COVID-19 vaccine. Clones were sequenced by immunoSEQ multiplex PCR, and TCRdb holds only the in-frame ones, with some missing. The sample contains 95,000 to 100,000 clones, approximately 84% of which appear only once. Specimen: peripheral blood, collected 28 days after the second AZD1222 dose. These TCRs come from an adult who received the AZD1222 COVID-19 vaccine. The CDR3 runs from the conserved cysteine through the conserved F or W. A D gene is named only where the DNA matches it firmly. A clone size is listed for some rows: how often the clone was seen (once, few, many), or a class if it is expanded.

TRBV27	-	TRBJ2-7	-	CASRRDSTGPYEQYF	TGTGCCAGCAGGCGCGACTCCACAGGGCCCTACGAGCAGTACTTC
TRBV7-3	few	TRBJ1-3	-	CASSRGPTSGNTIYF	TGTGCCAGCTCGAGAGGTCCGACCTCTGGAAACACCATATATTTT
TRBV6-2/TRBV6-3	once	TRBJ2-7	-	CASSYDRFAYEQYF	TGTGCCAGCAGTTACGATCGCTTCGCCTACGAGCAGTACTTC
TRBV5-1	few	TRBJ2-1	TRBD2	CASSLNSGRLYEQFF	TGCGCCAGCAGCTTGAATAGCGGGAGGCTGTATGAGCAGTTCTTC
TRBV7-8	-	TRBJ2-1	TRBD1	CASTVGQGAGNEQFF	TGTGCCAGCACCGTGGGACAGGGCGCTGGTAATGAGCAGTTCTTC
TRBV3-1/TRBV3-2	-	TRBJ2-7	TRBD1	CASSHTGQGYEQYF	TGTGCCAGCAGCCACACTGGACAGGGCTACGAGCAGTACTTC
TRBV5-1	-	TRBJ2-7	-	CASSPGGTMNYEQYF	TGCGCCAGCAGCCCAGGGGGGACAATGAACTACGAGCAGTACTTC
TRBV5-4	-	TRBJ1-3	TRBD1	CASSLNKDRGISGNTIYF	TGTGCCAGCAGCTTGAATAAGGACAGGGGTATCTCTGGAAACACCATATATTTT
TRBV9	-	TRBJ2-1	-	CASSVAGGGGYNDQFF	TGTGCCAGCAGCGTAGCAGGCGGGGGCGGGTACAATGATCAGTTCTTC
TRBV19	-	TRBJ1-2	-	CASSTLHGYTF	TGTGCCAGTAGTACCCTACATGGCTACACCTTC
TRBV5-1	-	TRBJ2-7	-	CASTSDGVPYEQYF	TGCGCCAGCACTTCCGACGGAGTCCCCTACGAGCAGTACTTC
TRBV18	-	TRBJ2-3	-	CASSPRQDITDTQYF	TGTGCCAGCTCACCCAGACAGGACATCACAGATACGCAGTATTTT
TRBV5-5	few	TRBJ1-5	-	CASSLAVGNQPQHF	TGTGCCAGCAGCTTGGCGGTCGGGAATCAGCCCCAGCATTTT
TRBV3-1/TRBV3-2	-	TRBJ2-1	-	CASSKGGGNEQFF	TGTGCCAGCAGCAAAGGAGGGGGCAATGAGCAGTTCTTC
TRBV19	-	TRBJ2-7	TRBD2	CASSILGGTYEQYF	TGTGCCAGTAGTATACTGGGAGGGACCTACGAGCAGTACTTC
TRBV10-2	-	TRBJ2-2	-	CASSEQGPGTGELFF	TGCGCCAGCAGTGAGCAGGGCCCAGGGACAGGGGAGCTGTTTTTT
TRBV30	-	TRBJ1-1	-	CAGGASTPEAFF	TGTGCCGGTGGGGCCAGTACCCCTGAAGCTTTCTTT
TRBV19	-	TRBJ1-5	-	CATLRRGQSGNQPQHF	TGTGCCACCTTACGTCGGGGTCAGTCTGGCAATCAGCCCCAGCATTTT
TRBV10-2	-	TRBJ2-1	TRBD2	CASGLVPGLAELNSYNEQFF	TGCGCCAGCGGACTTGTACCGGGACTAGCGGAACTAAACTCCTACAATGAGCAGTTCTTC
TRBV6-5	-	TRBJ2-1	-	CASRTYLNVYNEQFF	TGTGCCAGCAGGACTTACCTGAATGTCTACAATGAGCAGTTCTTC